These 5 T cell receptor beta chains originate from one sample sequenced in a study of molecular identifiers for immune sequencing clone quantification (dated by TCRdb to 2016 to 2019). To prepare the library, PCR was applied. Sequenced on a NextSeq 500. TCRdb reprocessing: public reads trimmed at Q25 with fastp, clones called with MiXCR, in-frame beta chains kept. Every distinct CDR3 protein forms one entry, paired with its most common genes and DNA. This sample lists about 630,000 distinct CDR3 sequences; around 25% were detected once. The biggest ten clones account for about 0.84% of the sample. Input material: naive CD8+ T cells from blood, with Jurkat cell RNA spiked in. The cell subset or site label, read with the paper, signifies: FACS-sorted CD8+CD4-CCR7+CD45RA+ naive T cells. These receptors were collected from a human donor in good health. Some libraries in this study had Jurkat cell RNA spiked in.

The CDR3 DNA reads TGTGCCAGCAGCTTCTTTGGGAATTCACCCCTCCACTTT. Residues: CASSFFGNSPLHF. The chain combines TRBV13 with TRBJ1-6; no definite D call. This CDR3 is built from 13 residues. V was pared by 3 bases and J by 7 bases, with 7 bases between. In germline, CDR1 is PRHDT, CDR2 FYEKMQ (reference sequence).

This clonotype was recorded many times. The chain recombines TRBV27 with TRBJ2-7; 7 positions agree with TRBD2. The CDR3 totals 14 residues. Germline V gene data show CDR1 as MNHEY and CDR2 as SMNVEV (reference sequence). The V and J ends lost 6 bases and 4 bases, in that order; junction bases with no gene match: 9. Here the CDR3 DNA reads TGTGCCAGCAGGCTTGAGTCTAGCGGTTACGAGCAGTACTTC. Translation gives CASRLESSGYEQYF.

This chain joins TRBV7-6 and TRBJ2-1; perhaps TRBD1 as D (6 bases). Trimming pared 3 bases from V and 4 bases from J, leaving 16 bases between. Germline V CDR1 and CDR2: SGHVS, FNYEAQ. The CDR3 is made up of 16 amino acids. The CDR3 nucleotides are TGTGCCAGCAGCTTGGGAGTCGGGACAAGGTACAATGAGCAGTTCTTC. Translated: CASSLGVGTRYNEQFF.

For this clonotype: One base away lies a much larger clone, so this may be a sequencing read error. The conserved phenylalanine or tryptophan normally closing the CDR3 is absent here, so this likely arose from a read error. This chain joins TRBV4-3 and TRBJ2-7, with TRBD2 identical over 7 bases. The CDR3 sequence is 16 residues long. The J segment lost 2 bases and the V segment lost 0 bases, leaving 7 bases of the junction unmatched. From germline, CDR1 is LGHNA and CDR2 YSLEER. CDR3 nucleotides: TGCGCCAGCAGCCAAGATACGGGAGGTTCCGCCTACGAGCAGTACCTC. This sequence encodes CASSQDTGGSAYEQYL.

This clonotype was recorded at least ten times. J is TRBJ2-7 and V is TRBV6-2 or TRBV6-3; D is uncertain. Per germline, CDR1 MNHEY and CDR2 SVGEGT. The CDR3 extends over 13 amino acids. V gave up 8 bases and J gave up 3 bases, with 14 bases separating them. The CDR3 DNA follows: TGTGCCAGCCGACCCTCAACGTACTACGAGCAGTACTTC. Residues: CASRPSTYYEQYF.